Listed here are 8 T cell receptor beta chains from one sample, sequenced in a study of identical twins. TCRdb reprocessed the 5' RACE reads via MiXCR and lists one record per CDR3 protein. The sample lists a few hundred thousand distinct CDR3 sequences; approximately 8.3% were seen once. The sample was also reused in another study, on yellow fever vaccine responses in identical twins.

Material: CD8+ T cells sorted from blood. The receptors shown here come from a woman aged 18-29 years in good health.

This clonotype was detected only a few times. The J gene is TRBJ2-7, the V gene TRBV2; 10 bases are a match to TRBD2. The CDR3 runs to 15 residues. The ends lost 6 bases at V and 0 bases at J; junction bases unmatched: 5. Germline CDR1 and CDR2: SNHLY and FYNNEI. CDR3 nucleotide sequence: TGTGCCAGCAGGTCACTAGCGGGGAGCTCCTACGAGCAGTACTTC. Translation gives CASRSLAGSSYEQYF.

This clonotype was counted a few times. The chain uses TRBV7-9 and TRBJ2-7; D not certain. V shed 4 bases and J shed 4 bases, with 14 bases lying between them. The germline gives CDR1 SEHNR, CDR2 FQNEAQ (reference sequence). The CDR3 loop spans 14 amino acids. The CDR3 DNA follows: TGTGCCAGCAGCTCCCGACTGGGCCCTTACGAGCAGTACTTC. Translating gives CASSSRLGPYEQYF. Looking up the rest from reference TRBV7-9 and TRBJ2-7 gives the full variable domain: DTGVSQNPRHKITKRGQNVTFRCDPISEHNRLYWYRQTLGQGPEFLTYFQNEAQLEKSRLLSDRFSAERPKGSFSTLEIQRTEQGDSAMYLCASSSRLGPYEQYFGPGTRLTVT.

V is TRBV27 and J is TRBJ2-1; 8 bases align to TRBD1. With V trimmed by 6 bases and J by 8 bases, 9 bases remained unmatched. Per the germline V gene, CDR1 is MNHEY and CDR2 is SMNVEV (reference sequence). This CDR3 has 14 residues. The CDR3 coding sequence is TGTGCCAGCAGACTCTCGGACAGGGTTGATGAGCAGTTCTTC. Protein sequence: CASRLSDRVDEQFF.

The V gene is TRBV7-6, the J gene TRBJ2-7; the D gene is possibly TRBD1 (6 bases). V was cut by 4 bases and J by 3 bases, with 16 bases left in between. The CDR3 covers 15 residues. Germline loops: CDR1 SGHVS, CDR2 FNYEAQ. The DNA for the CDR3 is TGTGCCAGCAGCTCTCCTCAACAGGGTTACTACGAGCAGTACTTC. Protein product: CASSSPQQGYYEQYF.

This clonotype showed up just a few times. V and J are TRBV5-1 and TRBJ1-2; 8 bases map to TRBD1. The V gene end was trimmed by 0 bases and the J gene end by 6 bases; junction bases not matched to a gene: 1. CDR1 is SGHRS, CDR2 YFSETQ, per germline. CDR3 length equals 13 residues. CDR3 region: CASSLGGQDGYTF. The CDR3 coding sequence is TGCGCCAGCAGCTTGGGGGGACAGGATGGCTACACCTTC.

This clonotype was seen more than once but under ten times. The chain employs TRBV7-2 and TRBJ1-5; 8 bases fit TRBD1. Unmatched junction bases numbered 5, after V lost 4 bases and J lost 3 bases. Germline CDR1 SGHTA, CDR2 FQGNSA. The length of the CDR3 is 15 residues. The CDR3 loop reads CASSSTGGSNQPQHF. For the CDR3, the DNA is TGTGCCAGCAGCTCTACAGGGGGGTCCAATCAGCCCCAGCATTTT.

The V and J genes are TRBV9 and TRBJ1-1; 10 nucleotides match TRBD1. V gave up 7 bases and J gave up 5 bases; unmatched junction bases: 17. CDR1 is SGDLS and CDR2 is YYNGEE in the germline V gene. CDR3 length equals 17 residues. The CDR3 sequence: CASGSPDRGVIGTEAFF. CDR3 sequence (DNA): TGTGCCAGCGGAAGCCCGGACAGGGGGGTTATTGGGACTGAAGCTTTCTTT.

The J gene is TRBJ2-7, the V gene TRBV28; 9 bases match TRBD2. Germline trimming cut 7 bases from V and 4 bases from J; bases unmatched to any gene: 14. There are 16 residues in the CDR3. Germline V gives CDR1 MDHEN, CDR2 SYDVKM. CDR3 sequence: CASKGREGLGRYEQYF. The CDR3 nucleotides are TGTGCCAGCAAAGGGCGGGAGGGCCTCGGGAGGTACGAGCAGTACTTC.